What follows describes a single T cell receptor beta chain. Its antigen remains unidentified. TCR beta sequencing covered blood CD8+ and CD4+ T cells. Multiple sclerosis controls were treatment-naive patients with stable or active relapsing-remitting disease. The ends were cut back, 4 bases at V and 7 bases at J, with 14 bases in the middle. The germline V gene has CDR1 MGHDK and CDR2 SYGVNS. The CDR3 is made up of 14 amino acids. This sample was taken from a study of CD8 T cells in Susac syndrome. Whole-study findings and limits: As the study acknowledged, the number of individuals who were part of its TCR sequencing and HLA analysis was relatively small.

Random-hexamer reverse transcription was applied to roughly 0.5 to 1 ug RNA. The TCR beta CDR3 was amplified by immunoSEQ multiplex PCR across 54 Vbeta, 13 Jbeta. Each CDR3 protein is one row after TCRdb ran MiXCR on the immunoSEQ multiplex PCR reads. The data show fewer than 350,000 distinct CDR3 sequences, with about nine tenths seen just once and around 0.18% held by the top ten. This sequence joins TRBV25-1 and TRBJ2-1; either TRBD1 or TRBD2 may fit D (5 bases each). The sample taken for sequencing was CD8+ T cells from PBMCs. The sequence came from a human donor with multiple sclerosis. In nucleotides, the CDR3 is TGTGCCAGCAGTGTCGGGGCAGGGCGGAATGAGCAGTTCTTC. It yields the protein CASSVGAGRNEQFF.